This is a list of T cell receptor beta chains from one sample in a study of blood T cell repertoires in COVID-19. Profiled with immunoSEQ multiplex PCR; TCRdb holds only in-frame clones, not every one. The sample includes 100,000 to 140,000 clones, more than 80% seen only once; the top ten take about 5.3%. The specimen was peripheral blood. These TCRs come from a man aged 35-49 years with active or convalescent COVID-19. Each CDR3 is given with its conserved first and last residue. D genes are given only for firm matches.

TRBD1	TRBV19	CASSRTGQGARGYTF
NA	TRBV6-1	CASSELGDYSNQPQHF
NA	TRBV9	CASSVSGGYNSPLHF
TRBD2	TRBV10-3	CAISESSGASANNEQFF
TRBD1	TRBV27	CASSPRQGNQPQHF
TRBD2	TRBV30	CAWSVGLAGGPRATGELFF
NA	TRBV3-1/TRBV3-2	CASSHFQVASPLHF
TRBD1	TRBV10-2	CASSGWDREGEQYF
NA	TRBV28	CASSLRGFNYGYTF
TRBD1	TRBV9	CASSVDRGMNTEAFF
NA	TRBV6-1	CASSGTGTHSNQPQHF
NA	TRBV12-3/TRBV12-4	CASSFRGEAFF
NA	TRBV10-1	CASSSQVAGELFF
NA	TRBV5-1	CASSLVGGFGEAFF
TRBD1	TRBV11-2	CASSPRTGASSPLHF
TRBD1	TRBV25-1	CASSEWAGTGDSGDEQFF